One sample yielded the 24 T cell receptor beta chains listed below, sequenced in a study of sequential checkpoint blockade in melanoma (dated by TCRdb to 2018 to 2020). In the paper's terms, the treatment or condition label means: randomized to nivolumab then ipilimumab (arm A) or the reverse (arm B). The library was made by the immunoSEQ multiplex PCR assay. The table was pulled from immuneACCESS by TCRdb, which kept in-frame rearrangements only. Such tables lose some clones; where checked, under half of the loss comes from unresolved V genes, and the rest has no known cause. This sample comprises 15,000 to 20,000 clones, 56% of them detected only once. Of the sample, about 16% falls within the top ten clones. Here the sequenced sample was CD8+ T cells sorted from blood (inferred from file names), taken from a patient given nivolumab and ipilimumab in sequence. The receptors originated from a human donor with melanoma.

The J gene is TRBJ1-2, the V gene TRBV19; 8 nucleotides match TRBD1. This CDR3 contains 14 residues. The V and J ends lost 6 bases and 4 bases, in that order; junction bases with no gene match: 7. Germline-derived CDR1 and CDR2 are LNHDA and SQIVND (reference sequence). The CDR3 reads CASRYLQGVYGYTF. The CDR3 region has the DNA TGTGCCAGTAGATACCTACAGGGGGTCTATGGCTACACCTTC.

A remark on this clone: Other DNA variants within this sample encode the same CDR3. The chain links TRBV13 to TRBJ2-1, with 8 bases identical to TRBD2. The V segment lost 4 bases and the J segment 3 bases; nucleotides outside the gene matches: 5. CDR1 is PRHDT, CDR2 FYEKMQ, per germline (reference sequence). CDR3 length equals 15 residues. The CDR3: CASSSLAASYNEQFF. The DNA of the CDR3 is TGTGCCAGCAGCTCACTAGCGGCCAGCTACAATGAGCAGTTCTTC.

The CDR3 sequence: CASSAGGGEQYF. CDR3 nucleotide sequence: TGTGCCAGCAGCGCCGGCGGGGGGGAGCAGTACTTC. The rearrangement uses TRBV5-3 and TRBJ2-7; 8 nucleotides align to TRBD2. TRBV5-3 is an ORF; its function is uncertain. The CDR3 has 12 amino acids. Trimming took 8 bases from V and 7 from J; bases not matched to a gene: 8.

This clone has a handful of counts. V usage is TRBV6-6 and J usage is TRBJ1-3; D remains unclear. This CDR3 is built from 12 residues. The germline CDR1 and CDR2 sequences are MNHNY and SVGAGI (reference sequence). The V end was cut by 6 bases, the J end by 5 bases, with 8 bases between. CDR3 bases: TGTGCCAGCAGCGAACACCGAAACACCATATATTTT. Its translation is CASSEHRNTIYF.

This clone showed up just a few times. The chain has TRBV6-5 and TRBJ1-2; D is undetermined. Germline CDR1 reads MNHEY; CDR2 reads SVGAGI. The CDR3 is 10 amino acids. V was clipped by 8 bases and J by 6 bases, with 7 bases between them. The chain's CDR3 is CASYRDGYTF. CDR3 bases: TGTGCCAGCTATCGCGATGGCTACACCTTC.

J is TRBJ2-2 and V is TRBV7-9; the match to TRBD1 covers 7 bases. Germline V gene sequence: CDR1 SEHNR, CDR2 FQNEAQ (reference sequence). The CDR3 runs to 16 residues. Losses at the gene ends were 3 bases for V and 5 bases for J; bases not matched to a gene: 9. This CDR3 is CASSFRERGRTGELFF. The CDR3 DNA reads TGTGCCAGCAGCTTCCGCGAAAGGGGGCGGACCGGGGAGCTGTTTTTT.

The chain joins TRBV9 to TRBJ1-2, with D possibly being TRBD1 (6 bases). The CDR3 totals 15 residues. The germline CDR1 and CDR2 sequences are SGDLS and YYNGEE. V shed 1 base and J shed 4 bases, with 14 bases lying between them. For the CDR3, the DNA is TGTGCCAGCAGCGTACTCTCGGGGGGCCGCTATGGCTACACCTTC. Amino acid sequence: CASSVLSGGRYGYTF. The full variable domain, completed using reference TRBV9 and TRBJ1-2, is DSGVTQTPKHLITATGQRVTLRCSPRSGDLSVYWYQQSLDQGLQFLIQYYNGEERAKGNILERFSAQQFPDLHSELNLSSLELGDSALYFCASSVLSGGRYGYTFGSGTRLTVV.

The chain employs TRBV27 and TRBJ1-1, with D maybe TRBD1 (5 bases). Germline V gene sequence: CDR1 MNHEY, CDR2 SMNVEV (reference sequence). The V end was cut by 5 bases, the J end by 2 bases, with 15 bases between. The CDR3 spans 15 residues. The CDR3 DNA is TGTGCCAGCAGTGACCGGGCAGGGCCTAACACTGAAGCTTTCTTT. Translating gives CASSDRAGPNTEAFF.

V and J are TRBV6-5 and TRBJ1-2; D perhaps matches TRBD1 (6 bases). CDR1 is MNHEY, CDR2 SVGAGI, per germline. Trimming took off 5 bases at V and 4 bases at J, with 14 bases between the two ends. The CDR3 has 14 amino acids. Written as DNA, the CDR3 is TGTGCCAGCAGTGAACAGGGTGCCTTCTATGGCTACACCTTC. Its translation is CASSEQGAFYGYTF.

This chain joins TRBV4-1 and TRBJ2-4; possibly TRBD1 for D (6 bases). The germline V and J ends were trimmed by 3 bases and 0 bases, with 12 bases remaining between them. CDR3 length: 16 residues. Germline CDR1 MGHRA, CDR2 YSYEKL. The CDR3 reads CASSQTGLLAKNIQYF. The CDR3 DNA follows: TGCGCCAGCAGCCAGACAGGTCTTCTAGCCAAAAACATTCAGTACTTC.

The chain has TRBV28 and TRBJ1-2; perhaps TRBD1 as D (6 bases). V lost 1 base and J 4 bases, leaving 13 bases between the germline ends. Per the germline V gene, CDR1 is MDHEN and CDR2 is SYDVKM. The CDR3 consists of 15 residues. The CDR3 bases are TGTGCCAGCAGTTTATCAAGGACAGTGGGCTATGGCTACACCTTC. This sequence encodes CASSLSRTVGYGYTF.

CDR3 sequence: CASSFYGSVDEQFF. CDR3 DNA sequence: TGTGCCAGCAGCTTTTACGGGAGCGTCGATGAGCAGTTCTTC. This chain links TRBV5-5 with TRBJ2-1; D might be TRBD2 (6 bases). This CDR3 spans 14 amino acids. Per germline, CDR1 SGHKS and CDR2 YYEKEE (reference sequence). Between the trimmed V and J ends, which lost 2 bases and 8 bases, there was a span of 14 bases.

By proportion, this clone is medium-sized. J is TRBJ1-2 and V is TRBV19, with 9 bases identical to TRBD1. CDR1 and CDR2 (germline): LNHDA, SQIVND (reference sequence). This CDR3 has 15 amino acids. V lost 6 bases, J lost 4 bases, and 9 bases stayed unmatched. The CDR3 spells CASRLGQGPSYGYTF. CDR3 DNA: TGTGCCAGTAGATTGGGACAGGGTCCTTCCTATGGCTACACCTTC. The full variable domain, completed using reference TRBV19 and TRBJ1-2, is DGGITQSPKYLFRKEGQNVTLSCEQNLNHDAMYWYRQDPGQGLRLIYYSQIVNDFQKGDIAEGYSVSREKKESFPLTVTSAQKNPTAFYLCASRLGQGPSYGYTFGSGTRLTVV.

In this sample, this clone turned up many times. The CDR3: CASSEVWTGWDGYTF. CDR3 DNA: TGTGCCAGCAGTGAAGTTTGGACAGGGTGGGATGGCTACACCTTC. The chain is built from TRBV6-1 and TRBJ1-2; 8 bases are a match to TRBD1. CDR1 and CDR2 from the germline V gene are MNHNS and SASEGT. The CDR3 extends over 15 amino acids. Unmatched junction bases numbered 7, after V lost 1 base and J lost 6 bases.

CDR3 amino acids: CASSFQGYQETQYF. DNA for the CDR3: TGTGCCAGCAGCTTTCAGGGGTACCAAGAGACCCAGTACTTC. The V and J genes are TRBV7-9 and TRBJ2-5, with D possibly matching TRBD1 (6 bases). This CDR3 is built from 14 residues. Trimming took off 3 bases at V and 0 bases at J, with 8 bases between the two ends. In germline, CDR1 is SEHNR, CDR2 FQNEAQ (reference sequence).

This clone has only one observation. The chain has TRBV5-1 and TRBJ2-7; tentative D call: TRBD2 (6 bases). The length of the CDR3 is 15 residues. Germline-derived CDR1 and CDR2 are SGHRS and YFSETQ. Trimming removed 0 bases from V and 2 bases from J, with 12 bases in between. CDR3 region: CASSLDAGLTYEQYF. CDR3 DNA: TGCGCCAGCAGCTTGGATGCGGGACTGACCTACGAGCAGTACTTC.

The V and J genes are TRBV6-5 and TRBJ2-5, with 11 bases matching TRBD1. Germline assignment: CDR1 MNHEY and CDR2 SVGAGI. V gave up 6 bases and J gave up 5 bases; unmatched junction bases: 8. The CDR3 consists of 15 residues. This CDR3 reads CASRPDRGRLETQYF. As DNA, the CDR3 is TGTGCCAGCAGACCGGACAGGGGGCGGTTGGAGACCCAGTACTTC.

The chain employs TRBV25-1 and TRBJ1-1; the match to TRBD1 covers 9 bases. Germline CDR1 is MGHDK and CDR2 is SYGVNS. Trimming cost V 6 bases and J 1 base; bases outside gene matches: 3. The CDR3 loop spans 14 amino acids. The CDR3, as DNA: TGTGCCAGCAGAGAGACAGGGGGGAACACTGAAGCTTTCTTT. It codes for CASRETGGNTEAFF.

V and J are TRBV19 and TRBJ1-2; no firm D call. CDR1 and CDR2 from the germline V gene are LNHDA and SQIVND (reference sequence). The CDR3 has 12 residues. Trimming took off 6 bases at V and 6 bases at J, with 11 bases between the two ends. The CDR3 coding sequence is TGTGCCAGTAGGGAGTACTCAGATGGCTACACCTTC. Amino acid sequence: CASREYSDGYTF.

This chain joins TRBV7-2 and TRBJ2-7; 7 nucleotides align to TRBD1. This CDR3 is built from 15 residues. V trimming: 5 bases; J trimming: 3 bases; junction bases outside the gene matches: 10. Germline CDR1 reads SGHTA; CDR2 reads FQGNSA. CDR3 protein: CASSQTSGQYYEQYF. The CDR3 DNA reads as TGTGCCAGCAGCCAAACTTCGGGACAGTACTACGAGCAGTACTTC.

This clone occurred a few times. This rearrangement joins TRBV7-9 to TRBJ2-7; the D is unclear. The CDR3 is made up of 13 amino acids. In germline, CDR1 is SEHNR, CDR2 FQNEAQ (reference sequence). Trimming shortened V by 5 bases and J by 4 bases, and 12 bases separated the two germline ends. CDR3 in DNA: TGTGCCAGCAGCCTTGACACTTATTACGAGCAGTACTTC. Encoded protein: CASSLDTYYEQYF.

This chain uses TRBV9 with TRBJ2-1; D gene uncertain. Trimming removed 2 bases at V and 5 bases at J, with 2 bases between. Germline V gene sequence: CDR1 SGDLS, CDR2 YYNGEE. There are 11 residues in the CDR3. As DNA, the CDR3 is TGTGCCAGCAGCGTTAACAATGAGCAGTTCTTC. It encodes CASSVNNEQFF.

The chain uses TRBV6-1 and TRBJ2-7, with 8 bases identical to TRBD1. CDR1 and CDR2 from the germline V gene are MNHNS and SASEGT. V dropped 8 bases and J dropped 6; count of bases not matched to a gene: 12. The CDR3 spans 14 residues. The CDR3 here is CASGTPTGVGEQYF. CDR3 sequence (DNA): TGTGCCAGCGGAACCCCGACAGGGGTCGGCGAGCAGTACTTC.

The chain links TRBV30 to TRBJ2-1, with a possible D match to TRBD2 (6 bases). Trimming removed 0 bases at V and 8 bases at J, with 14 bases between. CDR1 is GTSNPN, CDR2 SVGIG, per germline (reference sequence). The CDR3 runs to 14 residues. CDR3 nucleotide sequence: TGTGCCTGGAGTGTATCCGGGGGAATTGATGAGCAGTTCTTC. Amino acid sequence: CAWSVSGGIDEQFF.